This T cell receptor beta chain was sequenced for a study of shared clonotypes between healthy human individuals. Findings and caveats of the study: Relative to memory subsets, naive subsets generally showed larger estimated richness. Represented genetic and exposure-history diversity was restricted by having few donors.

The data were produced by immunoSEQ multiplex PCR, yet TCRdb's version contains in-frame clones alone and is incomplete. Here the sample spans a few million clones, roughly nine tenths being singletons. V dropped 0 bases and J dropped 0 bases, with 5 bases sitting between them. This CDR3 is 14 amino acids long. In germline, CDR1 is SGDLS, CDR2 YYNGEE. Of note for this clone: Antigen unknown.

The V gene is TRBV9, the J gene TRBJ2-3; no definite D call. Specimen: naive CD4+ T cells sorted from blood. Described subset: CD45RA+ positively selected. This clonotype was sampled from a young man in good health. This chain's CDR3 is CASSVGRSTDTQYF. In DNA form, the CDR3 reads TGTGCCAGCAGCGTAGGCAGGAGCACAGATACGCAGTATTTT.